The clone carrying this TCR beta chain was seen repeatedly, ten times or more. Its specificity is unknown. The data belong to a study of T cells in Graves' hyperthyroidism and ophthalmopathy. The length of the CDR3 is 12 residues. The V gene's germline CDR1 is SGHAT and CDR2 FQNNGV. V lost 5 bases and J 6 bases, leaving 11 bases between the germline ends. Amplification targeted TCR beta CDR3 regions from RNA transcripts. Using the HTBI primer set, a first-round RT-PCR was run on the TCR CDR3. TCRdb recomputed calls from the multiplex PCR reads with MiXCR, one row per CDR3 protein. The top ten clones hold 25% to 30% of a sample with fewer than 300,000 distinct CDR3 sequences, about 25% of them seen once. Study-wide findings and caveats: The blood repertoire included most of the expanded thyroid clonotypes above 0.001.

The sequence was obtained from a man aged 35 to 55 with Graves' hyperthyroidism that later progressed to Graves' ophthalmopathy. What was sequenced was blood. The chain has TRBV11-2 and TRBJ2-7; no clear D. CDR3 coding DNA: TGTGCCAGCAGCACACCTCTACGCGAGCAGTACTTC. Translating gives CASSTPLREQYF.